Ten or more counts support the clone carrying this T cell receptor (beta chain). What it binds is unknown. The data originate from a study of T cells in Graves' hyperthyroidism and ophthalmopathy. General study findings and limits: In simple terms, a model built on 13 V-J features told ophthalmopathy apart from stable hyperthyroidism.

The CDR3 spans 13 residues. Germline V gene sequence: CDR1 MNHEY, CDR2 SMNVEV (reference sequence). V gave up 3 bases and J gave up 4 bases, with 9 bases separating them. Amplification of TCR beta CDR3 regions was performed using RNA transcripts as template. The HTBI primer set drove a first-round RT-PCR of the TCR CDR3. TCRdb itself ran the multiplex PCR reads through MiXCR, one entry per CDR3 protein. In the table there are 400,000 to 550,000 distinct CDR3 sequences, around an eighth of which are singletons. PBMCs were sourced from roughly 9.3 ml fresh peripheral blood. Sequencing was carried out using blood. This receptor was identified in a woman in her late teens or twenties with Graves' hyperthyroidism. The rearrangement links TRBV27 to TRBJ1-1; D remains ambiguous. CDR3 sequence: CASSLGRSTEAFF. The DNA of the CDR3 is TGTGCCAGCAGTTTGGGTCGTTCCACTGAAGCTTTCTTT.